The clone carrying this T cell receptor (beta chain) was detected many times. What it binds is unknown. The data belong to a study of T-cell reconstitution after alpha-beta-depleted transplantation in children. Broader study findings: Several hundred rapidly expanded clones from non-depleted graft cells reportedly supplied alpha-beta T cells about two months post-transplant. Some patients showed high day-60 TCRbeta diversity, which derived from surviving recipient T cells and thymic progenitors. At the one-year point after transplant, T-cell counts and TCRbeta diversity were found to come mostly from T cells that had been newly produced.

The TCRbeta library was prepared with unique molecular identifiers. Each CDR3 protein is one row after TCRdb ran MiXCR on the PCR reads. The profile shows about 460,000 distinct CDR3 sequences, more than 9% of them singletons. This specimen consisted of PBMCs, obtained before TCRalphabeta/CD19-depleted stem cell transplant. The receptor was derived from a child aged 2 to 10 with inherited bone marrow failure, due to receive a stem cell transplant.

The CDR3 loop reads CSASGTGVPTYLQETQYF. Here the CDR3 DNA reads TGCAGTGCTTCCGGTACGGGAGTCCCTACTTACCTACAAGAGACCCAGTACTTC. V gene TRBV20-1 combines with J gene TRBJ2-5; TRBD2 might be the D (6 bases). CDR1 DFQATT and CDR2 SNEGSKA come from the germline V gene (reference sequence). This CDR3 is built from 18 residues. V was shortened by 5 bases and J by 2 bases, with 27 bases between the two germline ends.